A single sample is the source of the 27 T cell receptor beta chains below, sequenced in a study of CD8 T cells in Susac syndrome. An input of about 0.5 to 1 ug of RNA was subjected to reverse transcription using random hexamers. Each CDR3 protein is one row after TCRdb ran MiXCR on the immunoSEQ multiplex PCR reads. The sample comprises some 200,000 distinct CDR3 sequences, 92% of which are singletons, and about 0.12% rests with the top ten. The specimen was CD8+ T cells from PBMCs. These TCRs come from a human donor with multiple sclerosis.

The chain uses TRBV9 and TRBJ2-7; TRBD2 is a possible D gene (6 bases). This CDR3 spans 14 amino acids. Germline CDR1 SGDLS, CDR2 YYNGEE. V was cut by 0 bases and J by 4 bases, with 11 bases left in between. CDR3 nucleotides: TGTGCCAGCAGCGTAGGAGCTCGGGAGTACGAGCAGTACTTC. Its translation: CASSVGAREYEQYF.

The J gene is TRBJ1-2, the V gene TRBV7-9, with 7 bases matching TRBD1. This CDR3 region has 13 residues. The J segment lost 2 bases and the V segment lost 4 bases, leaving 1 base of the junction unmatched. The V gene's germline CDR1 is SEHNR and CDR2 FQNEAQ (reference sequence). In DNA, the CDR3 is TGTGCCAGCAGCTGGGGACAGAACTATGGCTACACCTTC. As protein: CASSWGQNYGYTF.

The CDR3 sequence is CASSSDSVDTQYF. The CDR3 nucleotides read TGTGCCAGCAGCTCCGACTCCGTAGATACGCAGTATTTT. V and J are TRBV11-1 and TRBJ2-3; D not certain. CDR1 and CDR2 (germline): SGHAT, FQDESV (reference sequence). V was trimmed by 4 bases and J by 5 bases, leaving 10 bases between them. There are 13 residues in the CDR3.

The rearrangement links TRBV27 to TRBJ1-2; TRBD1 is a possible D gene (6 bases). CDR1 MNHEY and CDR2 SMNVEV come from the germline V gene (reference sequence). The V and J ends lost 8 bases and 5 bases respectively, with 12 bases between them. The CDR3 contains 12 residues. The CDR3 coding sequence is TGTGCCAGCGGAAGGGGGGATTATGGCTACACCTTC. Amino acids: CASGRGDYGYTF.

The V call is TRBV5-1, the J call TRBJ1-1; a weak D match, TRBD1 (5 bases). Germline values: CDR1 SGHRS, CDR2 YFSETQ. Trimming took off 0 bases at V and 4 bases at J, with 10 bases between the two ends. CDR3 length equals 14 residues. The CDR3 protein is CASSLAWGGTEAFF. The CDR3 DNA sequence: TGCGCCAGCAGCTTGGCTTGGGGGGGCACTGAAGCTTTCTTT.

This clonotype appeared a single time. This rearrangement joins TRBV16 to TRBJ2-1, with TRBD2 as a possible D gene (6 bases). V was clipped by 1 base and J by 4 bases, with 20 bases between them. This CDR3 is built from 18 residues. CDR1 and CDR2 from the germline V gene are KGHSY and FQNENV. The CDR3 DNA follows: TGTGCCAGCAGCCAATTTGTGGGTGAGGACTATAGATACAATGAGCAGTTCTTC. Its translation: CASSQFVGEDYRYNEQFF.

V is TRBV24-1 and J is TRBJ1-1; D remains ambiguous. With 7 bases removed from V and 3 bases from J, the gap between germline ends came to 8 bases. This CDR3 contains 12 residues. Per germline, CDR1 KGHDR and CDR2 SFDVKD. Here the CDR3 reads CATSGGDTEAFF. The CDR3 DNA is TGTGCCACCAGCGGCGGCGACACTGAAGCTTTCTTT.

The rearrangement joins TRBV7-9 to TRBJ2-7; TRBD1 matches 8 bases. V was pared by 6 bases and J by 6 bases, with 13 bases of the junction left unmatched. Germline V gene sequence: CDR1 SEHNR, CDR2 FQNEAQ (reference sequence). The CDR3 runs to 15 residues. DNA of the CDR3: TGTGCCAGCAGTCACCCAGCGGACAGGGCGGGCGAGCAGTACTTC. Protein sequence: CASSHPADRAGEQYF.

CDR3 amino acids: CSVLGLGSGWGTDTQYF. The CDR3 nucleotides read TGCAGCGTCCTTGGGTTGGGGTCAGGGTGGGGCACAGATACGCAGTATTTT. The chain has TRBV29-1 and TRBJ2-3; the D gene is possibly TRBD1 (5 bases). V lost 6 bases and J 1 base, leaving 23 bases between the germline ends. The length of the CDR3 is 17 residues. CDR1 SQVTM and CDR2 ANQGSEA come from the germline V gene.

Written as DNA, the CDR3 is TGTGCCACCAGTGTCGGGCCGAACACCGGGGAGCTGTTTTTT. Translation gives CATSVGPNTGELFF. The rearrangement joins TRBV24-1 to TRBJ2-2, with D hard to call. Germline assignment: CDR1 KGHDR and CDR2 SFDVKD. The CDR3 length is 14 residues. Trimming took 5 bases from V and 0 from J, leaving 6 bases between them.

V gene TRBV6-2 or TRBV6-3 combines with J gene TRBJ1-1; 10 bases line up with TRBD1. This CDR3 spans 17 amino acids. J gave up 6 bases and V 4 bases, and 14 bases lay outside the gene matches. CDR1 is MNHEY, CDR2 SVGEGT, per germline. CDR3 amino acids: CASSSDSGQGLYAEAFF. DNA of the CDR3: TGTGCCAGCAGTTCAGACTCGGGACAGGGGTTATATGCTGAAGCTTTCTTT.

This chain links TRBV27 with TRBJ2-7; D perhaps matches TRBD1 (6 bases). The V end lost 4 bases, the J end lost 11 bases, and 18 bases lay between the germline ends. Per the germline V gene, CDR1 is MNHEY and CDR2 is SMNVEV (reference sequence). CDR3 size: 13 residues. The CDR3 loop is CASSSLSTGLEYF. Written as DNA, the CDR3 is TGTGCCAGCAGTTCCCTCTCGACAGGTTTGGAGTACTTC.

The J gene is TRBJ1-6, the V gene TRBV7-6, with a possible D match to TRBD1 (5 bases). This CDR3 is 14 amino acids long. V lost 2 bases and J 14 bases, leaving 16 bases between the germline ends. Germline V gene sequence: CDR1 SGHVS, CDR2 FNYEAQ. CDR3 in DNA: TGTGCCAGCAGCTTAAACGGCCAGGGAGGGGCCCTCCACTTT. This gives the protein CASSLNGQGGALHF.

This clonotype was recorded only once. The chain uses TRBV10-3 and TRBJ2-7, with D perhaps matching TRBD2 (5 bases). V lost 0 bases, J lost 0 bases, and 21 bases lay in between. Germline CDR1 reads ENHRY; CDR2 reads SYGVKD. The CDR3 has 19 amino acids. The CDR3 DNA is TGTGCCATCAGTGAGTCGAATTCCCATTATGTAGGGAGCTCCTACGAGCAGTACTTC. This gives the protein CAISESNSHYVGSSYEQYF.

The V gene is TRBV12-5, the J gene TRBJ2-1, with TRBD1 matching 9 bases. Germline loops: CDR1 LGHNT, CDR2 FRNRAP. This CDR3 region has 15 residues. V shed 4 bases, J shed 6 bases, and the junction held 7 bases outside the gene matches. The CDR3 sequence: CASGSFGTGINEQFF. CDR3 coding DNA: TGTGCTAGTGGTTCTTTTGGGACAGGGATCAATGAGCAGTTCTTC. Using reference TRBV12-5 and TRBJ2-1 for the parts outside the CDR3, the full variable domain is DARVTQTPRHKVTEMGQEVTMRCQPILGHNTVFWYRQTMMQGLELLAYFRNRAPLDDSGMPKDRFSAEMPDATLATLKIQPSEPRDSAVYFCASGSFGTGINEQFFGPGTRLTVL.

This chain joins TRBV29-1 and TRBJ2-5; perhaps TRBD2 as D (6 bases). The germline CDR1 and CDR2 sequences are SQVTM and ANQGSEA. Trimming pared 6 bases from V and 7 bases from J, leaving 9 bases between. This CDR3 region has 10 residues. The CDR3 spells CSVPGGTQYF. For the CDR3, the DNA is TGCAGCGTCCCCGGGGGGACCCAGTACTTC.

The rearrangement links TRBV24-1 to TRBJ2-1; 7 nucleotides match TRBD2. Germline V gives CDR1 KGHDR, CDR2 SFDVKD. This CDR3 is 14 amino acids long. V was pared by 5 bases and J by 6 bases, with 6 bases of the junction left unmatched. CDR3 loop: CATSGASGSNEQFF. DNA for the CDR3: TGTGCCACCAGTGGGGCTAGCGGCTCCAATGAGCAGTTCTTC.

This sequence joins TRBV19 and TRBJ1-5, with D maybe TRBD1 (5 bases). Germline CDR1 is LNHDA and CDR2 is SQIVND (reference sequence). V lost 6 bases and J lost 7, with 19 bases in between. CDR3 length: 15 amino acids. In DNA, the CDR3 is TGTGCCAGTAGCAAGAGGGGAGAAGTGGCACAGCCCCAGCATTTT. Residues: CASSKRGEVAQPQHF.

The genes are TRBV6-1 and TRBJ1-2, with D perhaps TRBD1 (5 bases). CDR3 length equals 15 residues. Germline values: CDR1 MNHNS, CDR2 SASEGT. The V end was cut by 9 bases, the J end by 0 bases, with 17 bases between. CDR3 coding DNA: TGTGCCAGTCGGTGGCAGGGCCAAGCTAACTATGGCTACACCTTC. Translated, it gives CASRWQGQANYGYTF.

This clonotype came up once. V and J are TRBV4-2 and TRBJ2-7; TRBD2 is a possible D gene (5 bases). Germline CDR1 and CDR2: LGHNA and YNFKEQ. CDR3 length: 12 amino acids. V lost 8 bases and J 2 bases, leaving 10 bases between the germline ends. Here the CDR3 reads CASAGDTYEQYF. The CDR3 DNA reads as TGTGCCAGCGCCGGGGATACCTACGAGCAGTACTTC.

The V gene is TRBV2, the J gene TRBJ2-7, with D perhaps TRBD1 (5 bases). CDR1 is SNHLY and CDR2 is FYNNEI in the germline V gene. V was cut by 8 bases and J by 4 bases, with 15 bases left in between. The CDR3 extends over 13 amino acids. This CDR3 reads CASRQSPGYEQYF. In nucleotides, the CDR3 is TGTGCCAGCCGACAGTCTCCTGGGTACGAGCAGTACTTC.

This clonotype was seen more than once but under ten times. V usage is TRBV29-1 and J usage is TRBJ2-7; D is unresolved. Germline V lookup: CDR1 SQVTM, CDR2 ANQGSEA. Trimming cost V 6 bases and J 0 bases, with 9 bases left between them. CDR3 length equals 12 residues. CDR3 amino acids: CSVSTGSYEQYF. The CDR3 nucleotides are TGCAGCGTCTCGACCGGCTCCTACGAGCAGTACTTC.

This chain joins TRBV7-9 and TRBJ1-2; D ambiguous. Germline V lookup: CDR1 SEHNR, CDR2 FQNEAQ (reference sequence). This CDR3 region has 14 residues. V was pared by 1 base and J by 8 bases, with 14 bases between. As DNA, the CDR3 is TGTGCCAGCAGCTTAGACGGTCGCCTGGCCGGCTACACCTTC. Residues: CASSLDGRLAGYTF. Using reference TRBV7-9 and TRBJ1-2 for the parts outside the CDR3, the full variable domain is DTGVSQNPRHKITKRGQNVTFRCDPISEHNRLYWYRQTLGQGPEFLTYFQNEAQLEKSRLLSDRFSAERPKGSFSTLEIQRTEQGDSAMYLCASSLDGRLAGYTFGSGTRLTVV.

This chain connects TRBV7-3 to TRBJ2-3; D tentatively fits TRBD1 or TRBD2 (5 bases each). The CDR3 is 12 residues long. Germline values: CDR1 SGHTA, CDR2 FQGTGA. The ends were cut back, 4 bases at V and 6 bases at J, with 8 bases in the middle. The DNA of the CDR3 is TGTGCCAGCAGCTGGGGGATGGATACGCAGTATTTT. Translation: CASSWGMDTQYF.

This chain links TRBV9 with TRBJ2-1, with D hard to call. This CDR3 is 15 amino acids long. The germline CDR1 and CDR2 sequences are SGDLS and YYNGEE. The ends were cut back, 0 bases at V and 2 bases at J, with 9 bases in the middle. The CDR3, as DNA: TGTGCCAGCAGCGTAGAACAGCGACCCTACAATGAGCAGTTCTTC. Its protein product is CASSVEQRPYNEQFF.

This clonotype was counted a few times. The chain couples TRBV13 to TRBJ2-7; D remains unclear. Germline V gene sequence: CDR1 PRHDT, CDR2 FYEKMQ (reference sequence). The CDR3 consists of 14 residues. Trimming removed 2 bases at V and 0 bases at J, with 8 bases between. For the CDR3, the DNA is TGTGCCAGCAGCTTACAGGACGGCTCCTACGAGCAGTACTTC. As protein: CASSLQDGSYEQYF.

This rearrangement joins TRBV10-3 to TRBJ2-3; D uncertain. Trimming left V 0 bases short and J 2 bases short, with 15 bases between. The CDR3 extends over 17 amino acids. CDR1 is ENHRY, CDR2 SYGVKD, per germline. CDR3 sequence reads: CAISESSGSYNTDTQYF. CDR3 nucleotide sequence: TGTGCCATCAGTGAGTCGTCGGGCTCCTACAACACAGATACGCAGTATTTT.